The rows below give T cell receptor beta chains drawn from one sample of a study of T cell repertoires in cytomegalovirus infection. TCRdb reprocessed the reads via MiXCR and lists one record per CDR3 protein. The sample lists roughly 500,000 distinct CDR3 sequences; 15% to 20% were seen once. Sequenced material: CD8+ T cells from PBMCs. All receptors come from a human donor in good health (CMV status not recorded). Some clones in this sample may be carry-over from other donors' samples. The CDR3 runs from the conserved cysteine through the conserved F or W. A D gene is named only where the DNA matches it firmly. Size is omitted from some rows. Given values are once, few, many or a class for expanded clones.

D	V	J	size	DNA	CDR3
NA	TRBV29-1	TRBJ2-1	few	TGCAGCGTTGAGGCCAGGGCAAGAGAGAACAATGAGCAGTTCTTC	CSVEARARENNEQFF
TRBD2	TRBV11-2	TRBJ2-7	NA	TGTGCCAGCAGCTTTACAGCGGGAGGGCCGAACGAGCAGTACTTC	CASSFTAGGPNEQYF
NA	TRBV7-6	TRBJ2-7	NA	TGTGCCAGCAGCAAACGGACGGGCAGTTCCTACGAGCAGTACTTC	CASSKRTGSSYEQYF
TRBD1	TRBV12-5	TRBJ2-3	NA	TGTGCTAGTACCCCGGGACAGGGGTACACAGATACGCAGTATTTT	CASTPGQGYTDTQYF
TRBD2	TRBV13	TRBJ2-1	few	TGTGCCAGCAGCTTTGGACGCGGGAGGGCGAGTAATGAGCAGTTCTTC	CASSFGRGRASNEQFF
NA	TRBV6-5	TRBJ1-1	NA	TGTGCCAGCAGTTACAGGGAGGGGGGCACTGAAGCTTTCTTT	CASSYREGGTEAFF
NA	TRBV2	TRBJ1-5	few	TGTGCCAGCAGTGACCGGGCGGAAAGCAATCAGCCCCAGCATTTT	CASSDRAESNQPQHF
NA	TRBV27	TRBJ1-6	NA	TGTGCCAGCAGTCGCCCCAGTGACCCCAATTCACCCCTCCACTTT	CASSRPSDPNSPLHF
NA	TRBV12-5	TRBJ2-7	many	TGTGCTAGTGCCATCGGTGGTTCCGTGCACGAGCAGTACTTC	CASAIGGSVHEQYF
NA	TRBV19	TRBJ2-1	NA	TGTGCCAGTAGTATTGGTAGGGGGAATGATCAGTTCTTC	CASSIGRGNDQFF
NA	TRBV9	TRBJ1-4	NA	TGTGCCAGCAGCCGGCAGGGTGGTGAAAAACTGTTTTTT	CASSRQGGEKLFF
TRBD1	TRBV9	TRBJ1-2	few	TGTGCCAGCCTAGGGGGCGAGACTAACTATGGCTACACCTTC	CASLGGETNYGYTF
NA	TRBV6-5	TRBJ1-1	many	TGTGCCAGCAGTTGGGACACTCTGAACACTGAAGCTTTCTTT	CASSWDTLNTEAFF
TRBD2	TRBV27	TRBJ2-7	few	TGTGCCAGCAGCTTCACCCCGACTAGCAGAGTCTACGAGCAGTACTTC	CASSFTPTSRVYEQYF
TRBD1	TRBV7-8	TRBJ1-3	many	TGTGCCAGCAGCCGGTCCGGGACAGGGGCTGGAAACACCATATATTTT	CASSRSGTGAGNTIYF
TRBD2	TRBV20-1	TRBJ2-7	NA	TGCAGTGCTAGAGCGGGGGGAATATACGAGCAGTACTTC	CSARAGGIYEQYF
TRBD1	TRBV19	TRBJ2-2	few	TGTGCCAGTAGTGCCACAGGGGGTGTTACCGGGGAGCTGTTTTTT	CASSATGGVTGELFF
NA	TRBV15	TRBJ2-1	NA	TGTGCCACCAGCCGGGACGGATCAAACAATGAGCAGTTCTTC	CATSRDGSNNEQFF
NA	TRBV20-1	TRBJ2-4	many	TGCAGTGCTACCCGATTGGGCTACTACACTCCCAAAAACATTCAGTACTTC	CSATRLGYYTPKNIQYF
NA	TRBV4-1	TRBJ1-2	NA	TGCGCCAGCAGTCACGAACCAAGGGCATTGAATGGCTACACCTTC	CASSHEPRALNGYTF
TRBD1	TRBV27	TRBJ1-1	few	TGTGCCAGCAGTGGGGACAGAGGTCCCGAAGCTTTCTTT	CASSGDRGPEAFF
NA	TRBV3-1	TRBJ2-2	few	TGTGCCAGCAGCCAAGAGTGGCAGAACACCGGGGAGCTGTTTTTT	CASSQEWQNTGELFF
NA	TRBV14	TRBJ1-5	NA	TGTGCCAGCAGCCAGGAATACAATCAGCCCCAGCATTTT	CASSQEYNQPQHF
NA	TRBV13	TRBJ2-7	NA	TGTGCCAGCAGCTCTTCCTCTGGAGGGCCCTACGAGCAGTACTTC	CASSSSSGGPYEQYF
NA	TRBV3-1	TRBJ2-3	NA	TGTGCCAGCAGCCAAGAGGGTCGGGGGGCCCGGGCAGATACGCAGTATTTT	CASSQEGRGARADTQYF
NA	TRBV27	TRBJ1-2	few	TGTGCCAGCAAGGGAGAGGCAGGCCCTAACTATGGCTACACCTTC	CASKGEAGPNYGYTF
TRBD2	TRBV6-1	TRBJ2-3	many	TGTGCCAGCAGTGAAGGCGGGAGGGCCAGAGATACGCAGTATTTT	CASSEGGRARDTQYF
TRBD1	TRBV20-1	TRBJ2-5	NA	TGCAGTGCTAGAGAATACCCCTCGGGACAGCAAGAGACCCAGTACTTC	CSAREYPSGQQETQYF
TRBD1	TRBV9	TRBJ1-2	few	TGTGCCAGCAGCGTAGCTCGACAGGGGGCCAGCTATGGCTACACCTTC	CASSVARQGASYGYTF